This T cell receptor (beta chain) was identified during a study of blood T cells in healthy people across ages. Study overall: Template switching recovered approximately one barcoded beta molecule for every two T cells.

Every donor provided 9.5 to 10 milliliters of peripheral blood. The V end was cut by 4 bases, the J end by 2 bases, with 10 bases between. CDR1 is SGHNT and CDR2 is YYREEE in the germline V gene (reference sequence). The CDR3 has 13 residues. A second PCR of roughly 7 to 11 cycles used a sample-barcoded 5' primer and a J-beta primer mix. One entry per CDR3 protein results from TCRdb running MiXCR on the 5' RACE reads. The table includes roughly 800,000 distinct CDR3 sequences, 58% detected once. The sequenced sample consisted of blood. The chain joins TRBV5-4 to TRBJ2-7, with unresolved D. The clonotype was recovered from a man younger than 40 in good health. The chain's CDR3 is CASSKPGAYEQYF. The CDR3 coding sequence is TGTGCCAGCAGCAAACCTGGGGCCTACGAGCAGTACTTC.